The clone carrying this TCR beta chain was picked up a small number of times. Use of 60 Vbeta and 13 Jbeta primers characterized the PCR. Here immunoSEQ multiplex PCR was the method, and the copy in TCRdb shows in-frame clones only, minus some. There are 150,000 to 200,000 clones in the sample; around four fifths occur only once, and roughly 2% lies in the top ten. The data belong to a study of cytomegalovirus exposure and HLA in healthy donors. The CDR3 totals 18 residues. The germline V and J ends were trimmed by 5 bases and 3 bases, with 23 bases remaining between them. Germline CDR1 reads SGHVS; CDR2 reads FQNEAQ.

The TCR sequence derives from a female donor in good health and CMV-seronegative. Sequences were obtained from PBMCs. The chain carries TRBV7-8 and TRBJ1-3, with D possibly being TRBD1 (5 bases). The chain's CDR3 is CASSPVVGDSRFGNTIYF. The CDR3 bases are TGTGCCAGCAGCCCAGTGGTGGGCGACAGTAGGTTTGGAAACACCATATATTTT.